This TCR beta chain was captured in a study of cytomegalovirus exposure and HLA in healthy donors. Study observations and caveats: A few of the chains that were CMV-associated were confirmed in vitro to be specific for CMV antigens.

CDR1 and CDR2 (germline): MDHEN, SYDVKM. CDR3 length: 11 amino acids. The V gene lost 10 bases and the J gene lost 6 bases, with 12 bases spanning the gap. This clone was observed a handful of times. The antigen is not known. Method: immunoSEQ multiplex PCR; TCRdb's copy keeps in-frame clones and lacks some. The table includes some 270,000 clones, approximately 86% detected once. Sequencing was carried out using PBMCs. The gene calls are TRBV28 and TRBJ1-2; D is unresolved. This clonotype originated in a woman aged 18-30 years in good health and CMV-seronegative. The CDR3 reads CATNRYDGYTF. CDR3 nucleotide sequence: TGTGCCACTAACAGATACGATGGCTACACCTTC.